This T cell receptor (beta chain) appears in the sequencing data of a study of blood T cell repertoires in COVID-19. As for the study in general: T cells, B-cell-depleted T cells, or PBMCs provided the cDNA or gDNA that served as material.

This table comes from immunoSEQ multiplex PCR, and its TCRdb copy is limited to in-frame clones, with some not included. The table has 250,000 to 350,000 clones, under 85% seen once. Enrolment of Seattle patients took place during active infection, and they were followed longitudinally. V dropped 2 bases and J dropped 4; count of bases not matched to a gene: 11. This CDR3 has 16 amino acids. The germline V gene encodes CDR1 SGHRS and CDR2 YFSETQ. V is TRBV5-1 and J is TRBJ1-2; the match to TRBD1 covers 7 bases. The sequencing input was peripheral blood. The TCR was taken from a human donor with COVID-19, enrolled during active disease. The donor label of this sample is uncertain. This CDR3 reads CASSFQTGFETYGYTF. In DNA form, the CDR3 reads TGCGCCAGCAGCTTCCAGACAGGGTTCGAGACCTATGGCTACACCTTC.